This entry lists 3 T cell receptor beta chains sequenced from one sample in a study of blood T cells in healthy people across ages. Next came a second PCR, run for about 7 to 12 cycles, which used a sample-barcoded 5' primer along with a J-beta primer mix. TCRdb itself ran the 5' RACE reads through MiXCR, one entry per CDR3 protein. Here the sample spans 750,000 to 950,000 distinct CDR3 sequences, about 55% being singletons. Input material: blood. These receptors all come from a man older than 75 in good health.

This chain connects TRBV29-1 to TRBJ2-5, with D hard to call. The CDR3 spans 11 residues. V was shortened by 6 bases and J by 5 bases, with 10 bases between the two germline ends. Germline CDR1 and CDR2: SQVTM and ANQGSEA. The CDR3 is CSVEHTETQYF. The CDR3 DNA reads TGCAGCGTAGAACACACGGAGACCCAGTACTTC. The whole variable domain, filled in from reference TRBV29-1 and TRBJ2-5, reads SAVISQKPSRDICQRGTSLTIQCQVDSQVTMMFWYRQQPGQSLTLIATANQGSEATYESGFVIDKFPISRPNLTFSTLTVSNMSPEDSSIYLCSVEHTETQYFGPGTRLLVL.

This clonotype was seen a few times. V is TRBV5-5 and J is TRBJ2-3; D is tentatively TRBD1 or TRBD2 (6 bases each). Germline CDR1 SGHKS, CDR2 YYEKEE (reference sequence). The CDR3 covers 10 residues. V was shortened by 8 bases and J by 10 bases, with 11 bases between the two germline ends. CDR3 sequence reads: CASIRGAQYF. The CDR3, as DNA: TGTGCCAGTATAAGGGGGGCGCAGTATTTT.

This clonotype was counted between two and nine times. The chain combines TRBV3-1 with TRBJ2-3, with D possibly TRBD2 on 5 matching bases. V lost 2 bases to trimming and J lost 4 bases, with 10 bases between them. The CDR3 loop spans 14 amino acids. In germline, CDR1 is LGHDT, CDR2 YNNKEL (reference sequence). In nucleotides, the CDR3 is TGTGCCAGCAGCCAACGTGGGAGCCCAGATACGCAGTATTTT. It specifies CASSQRGSPDTQYF.